The T cell receptor (beta chain) described here comes from a study of PD-1 blockade in classical Hodgkin lymphoma. Across the study: Intravenous infusions of nivolumab 3 mg/kg reached patients every 2 weeks. Overall study results and limits: Exclusion covered patients beginning nivolumab under 1 year post-ASCT. Newly diagnosed patients had diversity similar to the baseline diversity of complete responders.

The CDR3 spans 14 residues. V was trimmed by 0 bases and J by 6 bases, leaving 8 bases between them. The germline V gene has CDR1 WSHSY and CDR2 SAAADI. Time point noted: cycle 4 day 1 (C4D1), after more than 5 weeks of nivolumab. Patients all relapsed after autologous stem cell transplantation, and there was variation in brentuximab vedotin exposure. Complete response, partial response or progressive disease were the best responses. Some clones are missing from TCRdb's copy, which holds only in-frame ones; the method was immunoSEQ multiplex PCR. The table lists some 19,000 clones, around three quarters of them singletons. This clone came up once. What it binds is not known.

Specimen: peripheral blood mononuclear cells (PBMCs), collected before the fourth cycle of nivolumab. The chain recombines TRBV10-2 with TRBJ2-2; D not certain. The receptor was derived from a human donor with classical Hodgkin lymphoma. The CDR3 sequence: CASSESLLSGELFF. Here the CDR3 DNA reads TGCGCCAGCAGTGAGTCGCTGCTATCCGGGGAGCTGTTTTTT.